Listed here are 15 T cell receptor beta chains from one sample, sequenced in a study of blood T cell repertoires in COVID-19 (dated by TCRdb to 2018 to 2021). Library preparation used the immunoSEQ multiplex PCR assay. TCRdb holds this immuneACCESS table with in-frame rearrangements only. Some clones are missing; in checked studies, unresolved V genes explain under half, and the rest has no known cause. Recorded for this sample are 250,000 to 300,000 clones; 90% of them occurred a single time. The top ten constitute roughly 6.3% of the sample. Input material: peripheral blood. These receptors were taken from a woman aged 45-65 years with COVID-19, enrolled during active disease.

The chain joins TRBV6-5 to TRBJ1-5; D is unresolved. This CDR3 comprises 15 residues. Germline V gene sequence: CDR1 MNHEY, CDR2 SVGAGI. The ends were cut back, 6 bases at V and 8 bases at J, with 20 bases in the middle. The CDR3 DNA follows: TGTGCCAGCAGCCCGGGAGGAGGGATACCGAAGCCCCAGCATTTT. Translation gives CASSPGGGIPKPQHF.

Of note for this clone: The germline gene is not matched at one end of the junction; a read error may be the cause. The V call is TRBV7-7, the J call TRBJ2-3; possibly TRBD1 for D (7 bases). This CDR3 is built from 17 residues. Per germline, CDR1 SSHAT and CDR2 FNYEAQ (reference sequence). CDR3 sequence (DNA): TGTGCTAGCAGCCTCTACTCGCCAGGGGGGAGCGCAGATACGCAGTATTTT. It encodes CASSLYSPGGSADTQYF.

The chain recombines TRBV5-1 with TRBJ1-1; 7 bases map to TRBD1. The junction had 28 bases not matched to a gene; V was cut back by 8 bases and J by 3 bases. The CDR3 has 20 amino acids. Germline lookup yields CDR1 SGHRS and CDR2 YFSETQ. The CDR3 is CASTHRPRYLGGGLDTEAFF. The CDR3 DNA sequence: TGCGCCAGTACCCACCGGCCGAGATATCTTGGAGGGGGCCTGGACACTGAAGCTTTCTTT.

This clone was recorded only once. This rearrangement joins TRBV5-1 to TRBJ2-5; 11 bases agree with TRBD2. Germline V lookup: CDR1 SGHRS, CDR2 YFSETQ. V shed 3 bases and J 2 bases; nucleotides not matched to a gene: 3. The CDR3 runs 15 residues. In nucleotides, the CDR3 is TGCGCCAGCAGCTCGTGGACTAGCGGGCAAGAGACCCAGTACTTC. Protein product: CASSSWTSGQETQYF. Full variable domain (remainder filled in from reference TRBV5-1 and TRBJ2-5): KAGVTQTPRYLIKTRGQQVTLSCSPISGHRSVSWYQQTPGQGLQFLFEYFSETQRNKGNFPGRFSGRQFSNSRSEMNVSTLELGDSALYLCASSSWTSGQETQYFGPGTRLLVL.

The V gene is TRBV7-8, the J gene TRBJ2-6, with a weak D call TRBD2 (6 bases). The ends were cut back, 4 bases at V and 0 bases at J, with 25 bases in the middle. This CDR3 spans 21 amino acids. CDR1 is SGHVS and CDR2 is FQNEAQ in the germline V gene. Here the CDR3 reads CASSSRAGLRGRISGANVLTF. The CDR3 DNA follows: TGTGCCAGCAGCTCTCGAGCGGGCCTTCGGGGGAGAATCTCTGGGGCCAACGTCCTGACTTTC.

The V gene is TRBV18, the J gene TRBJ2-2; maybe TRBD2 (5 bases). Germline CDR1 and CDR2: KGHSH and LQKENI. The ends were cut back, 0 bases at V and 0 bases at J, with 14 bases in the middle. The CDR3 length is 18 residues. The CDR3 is CASSPPNDLLANTGELFF. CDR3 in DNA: TGTGCCAGCTCACCACCGAACGATTTACTAGCGAACACCGGGGAGCTGTTTTTT.

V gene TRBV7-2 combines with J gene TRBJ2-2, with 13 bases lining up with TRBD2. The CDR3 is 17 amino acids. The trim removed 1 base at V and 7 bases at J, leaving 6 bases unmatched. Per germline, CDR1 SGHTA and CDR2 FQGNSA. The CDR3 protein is CASSLVGLAGVRGELFF. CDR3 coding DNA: TGTGCCAGCAGCTTAGTAGGACTAGCGGGAGTACGCGGGGAGCTGTTTTTT.

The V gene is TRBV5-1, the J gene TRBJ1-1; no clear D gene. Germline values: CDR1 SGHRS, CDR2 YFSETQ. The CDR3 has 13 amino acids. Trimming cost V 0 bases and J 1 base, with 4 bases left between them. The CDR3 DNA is TGCGCCAGCAGCTTGGTTCGGAACACTGAAGCTTTCTTT. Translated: CASSLVRNTEAFF.

The CDR3 sequence: CASSLGTSGRGEQFF. The CDR3 DNA sequence: TGTGCCAGCAGTCTGGGGACTAGCGGGAGGGGGGAGCAGTTCTTC. V and J are TRBV5-6 and TRBJ2-1; TRBD2 matches 16 bases. Germline V gene data show CDR1 as SGHDT and CDR2 as YYEEEE. The CDR3 loop spans 15 amino acids. Losses at the gene ends were 5 bases for V and 10 bases for J; bases not matched to a gene: 6.

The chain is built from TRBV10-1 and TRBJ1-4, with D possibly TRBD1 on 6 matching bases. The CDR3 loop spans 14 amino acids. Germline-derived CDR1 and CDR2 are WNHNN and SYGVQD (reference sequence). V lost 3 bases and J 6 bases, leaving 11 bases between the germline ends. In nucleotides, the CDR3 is TGCGCCAGCAGTGACCGGGCAGGGGATGAAAAACTGTTTTTT. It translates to CASSDRAGDEKLFF.

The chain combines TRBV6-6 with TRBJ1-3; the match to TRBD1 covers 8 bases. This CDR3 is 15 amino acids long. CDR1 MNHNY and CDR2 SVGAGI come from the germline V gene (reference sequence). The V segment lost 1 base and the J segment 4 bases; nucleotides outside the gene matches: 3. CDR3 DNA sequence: TGTGCCAGCAGTTACTTGGGACAGGTGGGAAACACCATATATTTT. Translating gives CASSYLGQVGNTIYF.

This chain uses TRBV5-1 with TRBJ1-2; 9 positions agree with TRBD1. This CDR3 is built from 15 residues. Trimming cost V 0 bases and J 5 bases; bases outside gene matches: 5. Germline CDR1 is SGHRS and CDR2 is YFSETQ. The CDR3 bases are TGCGCCAGCAGCTTGGCCGCGGGACAGGGTTATGGCTACACCTTC. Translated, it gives CASSLAAGQGYGYTF.

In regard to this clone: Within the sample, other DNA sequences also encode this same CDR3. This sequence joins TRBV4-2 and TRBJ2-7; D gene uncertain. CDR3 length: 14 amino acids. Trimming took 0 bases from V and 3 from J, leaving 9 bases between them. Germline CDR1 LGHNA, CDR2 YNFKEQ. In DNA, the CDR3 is TGTGCCAGCAGCCAAGAGGCAGGAAGCTACGAGCAGTACTTC. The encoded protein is CASSQEAGSYEQYF.

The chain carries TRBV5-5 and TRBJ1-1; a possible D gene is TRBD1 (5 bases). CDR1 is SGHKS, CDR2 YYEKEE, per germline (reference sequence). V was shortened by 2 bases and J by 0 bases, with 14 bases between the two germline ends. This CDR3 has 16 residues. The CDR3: CASSFGGQGMNTEAFF. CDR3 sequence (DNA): TGTGCCAGCAGCTTCGGGGGTCAGGGAATGAACACTGAAGCTTTCTTT. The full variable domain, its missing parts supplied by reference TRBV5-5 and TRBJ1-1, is DAGVTQSPTHLIKTRGQQVTLRCSPISGHKSVSWYQQVLGQGPQFIFQYYEKEERGRGNFPDRFSARQFPNYSSELNVNALLLGDSALYLCASSFGGQGMNTEAFFGQGTRLTVV.

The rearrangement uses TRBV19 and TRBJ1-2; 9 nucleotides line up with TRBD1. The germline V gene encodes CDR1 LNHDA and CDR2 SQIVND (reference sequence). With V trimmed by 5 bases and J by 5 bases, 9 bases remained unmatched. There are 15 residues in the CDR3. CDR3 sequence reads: CASSDRDRVFYGYTF. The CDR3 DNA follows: TGTGCCAGTAGTGACCGGGACAGGGTTTTTTATGGCTACACCTTC. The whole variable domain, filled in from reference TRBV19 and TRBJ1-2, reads DGGITQSPKYLFRKEGQNVTLSCEQNLNHDAMYWYRQDPGQGLRLIYYSQIVNDFQKGDIAEGYSVSREKKESFPLTVTSAQKNPTAFYLCASSDRDRVFYGYTFGSGTRLTVV.